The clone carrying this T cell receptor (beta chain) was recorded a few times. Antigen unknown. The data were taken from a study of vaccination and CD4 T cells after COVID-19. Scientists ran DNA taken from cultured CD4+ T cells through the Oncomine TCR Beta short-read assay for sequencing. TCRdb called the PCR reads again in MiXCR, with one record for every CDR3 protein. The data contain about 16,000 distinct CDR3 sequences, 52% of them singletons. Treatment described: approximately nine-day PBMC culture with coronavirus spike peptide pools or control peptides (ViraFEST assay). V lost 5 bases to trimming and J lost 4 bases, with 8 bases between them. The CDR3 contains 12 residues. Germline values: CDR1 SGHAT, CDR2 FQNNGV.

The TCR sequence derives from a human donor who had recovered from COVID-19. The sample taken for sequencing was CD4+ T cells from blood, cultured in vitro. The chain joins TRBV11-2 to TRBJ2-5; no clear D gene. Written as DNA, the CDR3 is TGTGCCAGCAGCCCTCCGGGAGAGACCCAGTACTTC. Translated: CASSPPGETQYF. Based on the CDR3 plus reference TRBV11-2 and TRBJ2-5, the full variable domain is EAGVAQSPRYKIIEKRQSVAFWCNPISGHATLYWYQQILGQGPKLLIQFQNNGVVDDSQLPKDRFSAERLKGVDSTLKIQPAKLEDSAVYLCASSPPGETQYFGPGTRLLVL.